These 20 T cell receptor beta chains were sequenced from one sample in a study of blood T cell repertoires in COVID-19. Clones were sequenced by immunoSEQ multiplex PCR, and TCRdb holds only the in-frame ones, with some missing. The sample yields a few hundred thousand clones, 91% seen once. The sequenced sample was PBMCs or T cells enriched from blood (not recorded which). The receptors were sampled from a human donor in a cohort exposed to, infected with or recovered from COVID-19 (not recorded which). The donor label of this sample is uncertain.

Comments on this clone: The sample holds other DNA sequences that translate to the same CDR3. This chain joins TRBV30 and TRBJ1-3, with D unresolved. This CDR3 region has 12 residues. Trimming took off 0 bases at V and 4 bases at J, with 4 bases between the two ends. CDR1 GTSNPN and CDR2 SVGIG come from the germline V gene (reference sequence). CDR3 nucleotides: TGTGCCTGGAGTGTTGGCGGAAACACCATATATTTT. Amino acids: CAWSVGGNTIYF. The full variable domain, rest sourced from reference TRBV30 and TRBJ1-3, is SQTIHQWPATLVQPVGSPLSLECTVEGTSNPNLYWYRQAAGRGLQLLFYSVGIGQISSEVPQNLSASRPQDRQFILSSKKLLLSDSGFYLCAWSVGGNTIYFGEGSWLTVV.

V and J are TRBV7-6 and TRBJ1-4; a weak D match, TRBD1 (5 bases). V gave up 1 base and J gave up 8 bases, with 17 bases separating them. The CDR3 has 16 amino acids. Germline V gene lookup returns CDR1 SGHVS and CDR2 FNYEAQ. This chain's CDR3 is CASSLDDPGVGEKLFF. The DNA for the CDR3 is TGTGCCAGCAGCTTAGATGATCCGGGGGTTGGAGAAAAACTGTTTTTT.

In DNA form, the CDR3 reads TGTGCATTCAGCACGAGGGGGTACGAGCAGTACTTC. This codes for CAFSTRGYEQYF. J is TRBJ2-7 and V is TRBV30, with TRBD1 as a possible D gene (6 bases). Germline assignment: CDR1 GTSNPN and CDR2 SVGIG (reference sequence). The CDR3 is made up of 12 amino acids.

The genes are TRBV27 and TRBJ1-4; possible D gene TRBD1, 5 bases. V gave up 3 bases and J gave up 7 bases, with 12 bases separating them. CDR3 length: 14 amino acids. Germline CDR1 reads MNHEY; CDR2 reads SMNVEV (reference sequence). The CDR3 loop is CASSFGGASEKLFF. Here the CDR3 DNA reads TGTGCCAGCAGTTTCGGGGGAGCGAGTGAAAAACTGTTTTTT.

The chain couples TRBV5-1 to TRBJ2-1; D perhaps matches TRBD1 (5 bases). V shed 0 bases and J shed 12 bases, with 13 bases lying between them. The germline gives CDR1 SGHRS, CDR2 YFSETQ. This CDR3 is built from 13 residues. CDR3 nucleotide sequence: TGCGCCAGCAGCTTGGCCAGGGAAAGTGGGCAGTTCTTC. This translates into CASSLARESGQFF. The whole variable domain, filled in from reference TRBV5-1 and TRBJ2-1, reads KAGVTQTPRYLIKTRGQQVTLSCSPISGHRSVSWYQQTPGQGLQFLFEYFSETQRNKGNFPGRFSGRQFSNSRSEMNVSTLELGDSALYLCASSLARESGQFFGPGTRLTVL.

The chain employs TRBV7-2 and TRBJ2-7, with 11 bases that match TRBD1. After removal of 2 bases from V and 0 bases from J, the junction contained 6 bases not matched to a gene. The CDR3 length is 17 residues. In germline, CDR1 is SGHTA, CDR2 FQGNSA. The DNA for the CDR3 is TGTGCCAGCAGCTTAACTAGGACAGGGGGCTTCTCCTACGAGCAGTACTTC. Its protein product is CASSLTRTGGFSYEQYF. The variable domain in full, with the rest retrieved from reference TRBV7-2 and TRBJ2-7, is GAGVSQSPSNKVTEKGKDVELRCDPISGHTALYWYRQSLGQGLEFLIYFQGNSAPDKSGLPSDRFSAERTGGSVSTLTIQRTQQEDSAVYLCASSLTRTGGFSYEQYFGPGTRLTVT.

As concerns this clone: The germline gene is not matched at one end of the junction; a read error may be the cause. The chain recombines TRBV19 with TRBJ2-7; 9 bases line up with TRBD2. The CDR3 loop spans 15 amino acids. The V gene's germline CDR1 is LNHDA and CDR2 SQIVND (reference sequence). Here the CDR3 DNA reads TGTGCCAGTAGTGCCTCCGGGACTAGCTCCGACGAGCAGTACTTC. Translating gives CASSASGTSSDEQYF.

The chain employs TRBV4-1 and TRBJ2-7; 7 bases are a match to TRBD2. Trimming removed 1 base from V and 2 bases from J; junction bases left unmatched: 8. The CDR3 spans 16 residues. Per the germline V gene, CDR1 is MGHRA and CDR2 is YSYEKL. This CDR3 is CASSQGGRAGTYEQYF. Here the CDR3 DNA reads TGCGCCAGCAGCCAAGGAGGGAGGGCAGGGACCTACGAGCAGTACTTC.

J is TRBJ1-2 and V is TRBV9; 7 bases are shared with TRBD1. Germline CDR1 and CDR2: SGDLS and YYNGEE. The CDR3 is 17 residues long. J was trimmed by 0 bases and V by 2 bases; bases with no gene match: 10. CDR3 sequence (DNA): TGTGCCAGCAGCGTCGATACAGGGGCCCTTTCTAACTATGGCTACACCTTC. This encodes CASSVDTGALSNYGYTF.

The rearrangement links TRBV6-5 to TRBJ1-1; no definite D call. Germline V CDR1 and CDR2: MNHEY, SVGAGI. This CDR3 is 10 amino acids long. The germline V and J ends were trimmed by 4 bases and 8 bases, with 5 bases remaining between them. CDR3 sequence: CASSLVEAFF. CDR3 DNA: TGTGCCAGCAGTTTAGTAGAAGCTTTCTTT.

The chain links TRBV18 to TRBJ2-7; 12 nucleotides line up with TRBD2. The CDR3 sequence is 15 residues long. Germline CDR1 reads KGHSH; CDR2 reads LQKENI. Trimming removed 4 bases from V and 7 bases from J; junction bases left unmatched: 8. In DNA form, the CDR3 reads TGTGCCAGCTCACGACCGGGACTAGCGGGTGGTGAGCAGTACTTC. This codes for CASSRPGLAGGEQYF.

As regards this clone: In the same sample, other DNA sequences code for this CDR3. The V gene is TRBV18, the J gene TRBJ2-5, with no clear D. Germline CDR1 reads KGHSH; CDR2 reads LQKENI. CDR3 length: 13 amino acids. Trimming left V 3 bases short and J 2 bases short, with 7 bases between. CDR3 amino acids: CASSPGLQETQYF. The CDR3 DNA reads TGTGCCAGCTCACCCGGGTTACAAGAGACCCAGTACTTC.

This sequence joins TRBV3-1 (or the pseudogene TRBV3-2) and TRBJ2-3; 12 bases line up with TRBD2. The CDR3 totals 17 residues. V lost 0 bases, J lost 7 bases, and 8 bases stayed unmatched. From germline, CDR1 is LGHDT and CDR2 YNNKEL (reference sequence). CDR3 amino acids: CASSQDTLAGGAYTQYF. In DNA, the CDR3 is TGTGCCAGCAGCCAAGACACACTAGCGGGGGGCGCTTATACGCAGTATTTT.

This chain joins TRBV27 and TRBJ1-1, with 8 bases that match TRBD1. The CDR3 loop spans 15 amino acids. Germline V gene sequence: CDR1 MNHEY, CDR2 SMNVEV (reference sequence). Trimming took 6 bases from V and 0 from J; bases not matched to a gene: 6. CDR3 nucleotides: TGTGCCAGCAGCCAAAGACAGGGGTTGAACACTGAAGCTTTCTTT. It is translated as CASSQRQGLNTEAFF.

The CDR3 nucleotides read TGTGCCAGCAGGTGGCGGGGTCCTGGCTACACCTTC. This gives the protein CASRWRGPGYTF. The rearrangement joins TRBV28 to TRBJ1-2; D call uncertain. The CDR3 is made up of 12 amino acids. Germline V gene data show CDR1 as MDHEN and CDR2 as SYDVKM. Trimming shortened V by 6 bases and J by 7 bases, and 12 bases separated the two germline ends.

This clone was observed a single time. This chain uses TRBV19 with TRBJ1-2; TRBD1 agrees at 9 bases. Trimming at V came to 5 bases and at J to 3 bases, leaving 7 bases not matched to a gene. The germline V gene encodes CDR1 LNHDA and CDR2 SQIVND (reference sequence). This CDR3 has 15 residues. CDR3 in DNA: TGTGCCAGTAGTCTCTCGACAGGGGGGGACTATGGCTACACCTTC. Its translation is CASSLSTGGDYGYTF.

CDR3 DNA: TGTGCCAGCAGCCAGGGGGCCAGCTCCTACGAGCAGTACTTC. Amino acids: CASSQGASSYEQYF. The genes are TRBV5-5 and TRBJ2-7, with 8 bases aligning to TRBD1. The V segment lost 4 bases and the J segment 0 bases; nucleotides outside the gene matches: 3. The CDR3 length is 14 residues. CDR1 is SGHKS, CDR2 YYEKEE, per germline (reference sequence).

The CDR3, as DNA: TGTGCCAGCAGCTTACGGAGCGGGGCTAGCACAGATACGCAGTATTTT. Translation gives CASSLRSGASTDTQYF. The gene calls are TRBV7-9 and TRBJ2-3, with 7 nucleotides matching TRBD2. This CDR3 has 16 amino acids. Trimming took 2 bases from V and 0 from J; bases not matched to a gene: 5. From germline, CDR1 is SEHNR and CDR2 FQNEAQ (reference sequence).

The chain recombines TRBV29-1 with TRBJ2-5; no reliable D call. V was shortened by 8 bases and J by 3 bases, with 13 bases between the two germline ends. CDR3 length: 12 amino acids. Per the germline V gene, CDR1 is SQVTM and CDR2 is ANQGSEA. The CDR3 spells CSIPGYKETQYF. The CDR3 DNA reads as TGCAGCATCCCGGGTTACAAAGAGACCCAGTACTTC.

The chain uses TRBV7-9 and TRBJ2-1; possible D gene TRBD1, 6 bases. Per germline, CDR1 SEHNR and CDR2 FQNEAQ (reference sequence). The CDR3 contains 16 residues. Trimming removed 5 bases at V and 3 bases at J, with 17 bases between. CDR3 DNA: TGTGCCAGCAGCCCGCCTTGGGGGCGCGGCTACAATGAGCAGTTCTTC. Its translation is CASSPPWGRGYNEQFF. Filled out from reference TRBV7-9 and TRBJ2-1, the complete variable domain reads DTGVSQNPRHKITKRGQNVTFRCDPISEHNRLYWYRQTLGQGPEFLTYFQNEAQLEKSRLLSDRFSAERPKGSFSTLEIQRTEQGDSAMYLCASSPPWGRGYNEQFFGPGTRLTVL.